The 3 T cell receptor beta chains reported below all come from one sample, sequenced in a study of blood T cell repertoires in COVID-19. Profiling relied on immunoSEQ multiplex PCR, and the TCRdb table lists in-frame clones only, not all of them. The sample holds 55,000 to 80,000 clones, 89% seen once. What was sequenced was peripheral blood. These receptors originate from a man aged 45-65 years with active COVID-19.

The rearrangement uses TRBV6-2 or TRBV6-3 and TRBJ2-7; TRBD1 is a possible D gene (6 bases). Per germline, CDR1 MNHEY and CDR2 SVGEGT. The V gene lost 5 bases and the J gene lost 6 bases, with 14 bases spanning the gap. The CDR3 sequence is 13 residues long. CDR3 region: CASSQVQGSEQYF. CDR3 coding DNA: TGTGCCAGCAGTCAAGTCCAGGGGTCCGAGCAGTACTTC.

This chain uses TRBV13 with TRBJ1-4; the match to TRBD1 covers 10 bases. CDR3 length equals 15 residues. Germline V gene lookup returns CDR1 PRHDT and CDR2 FYEKMQ (reference sequence). The V gene end was trimmed by 5 bases and the J gene end by 7 bases; junction bases not matched to a gene: 7. In DNA, the CDR3 is TGTGCCAGCAGCCGGCCGGGACAGGGGTCTGAAAAACTGTTTTTT. Translating gives CASSRPGQGSEKLFF.

A few counts support this clone. The chain uses TRBV6-5 and TRBJ1-1, with D unresolved. The V and J ends lost 4 bases and 8 bases respectively, with 14 bases between them. In germline, CDR1 is MNHEY, CDR2 SVGAGI. The CDR3 extends over 13 amino acids. Here the CDR3 reads CASSLLTSREAFF. The CDR3, as DNA: TGTGCCAGCAGTTTATTAACGAGCAGGGAAGCTTTCTTT.